Many counts were recorded for the clone carrying this TCR beta chain. No antigen is known for it. Unmatched junction bases numbered 4, after V lost 0 bases and J lost 7 bases. The CDR3 runs to 14 residues. Germline values: CDR1 SGDLS, CDR2 YYNGEE. This specimen belongs to a study of T-cell reconstitution after alpha-beta-depleted transplantation in children. Findings of the study overall: Where alpha-beta T cells came from about two months after transplant was reportedly several hundred expanded graft clones.

It was with unique molecular identifiers that the TCRbeta library was prepared. TCRdb passed the PCR reads through MiXCR, listing each CDR3 protein once. Counted here are fewer than 40,000 distinct CDR3 sequences, more than 6% occurring once; the ten biggest clones make up approximately 30%. The source of this sequence is a child less than two years old who had a stem cell transplant for acute myeloid leukemia, so the T cells may come from the graft donor. The gene calls are TRBV9 and TRBJ2-1; 7 positions agree with TRBD1. This specimen was peripheral blood, taken 60 days after TCRalphabeta/CD19-depleted stem cell transplant. The CDR3 loop reads CASSVDRGRNEQFF. In nucleotides, the CDR3 is TGTGCCAGCAGCGTAGACAGGGGTCGGAATGAGCAGTTCTTC. Drawing the rest from reference TRBV9 and TRBJ2-1, the complete variable domain is DSGVTQTPKHLITATGQRVTLRCSPRSGDLSVYWYQQSLDQGLQFLIQYYNGEERAKGNILERFSAQQFPDLHSELNLSSLELGDSALYFCASSVDRGRNEQFFGPGTRLTVL.